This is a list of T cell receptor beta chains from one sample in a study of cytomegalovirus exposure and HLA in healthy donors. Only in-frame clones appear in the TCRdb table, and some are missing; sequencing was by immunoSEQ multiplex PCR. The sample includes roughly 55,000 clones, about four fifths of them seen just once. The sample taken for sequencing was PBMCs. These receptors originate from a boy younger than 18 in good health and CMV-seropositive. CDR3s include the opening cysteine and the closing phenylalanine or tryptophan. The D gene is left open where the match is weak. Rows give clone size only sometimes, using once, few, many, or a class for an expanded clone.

CAIRGTSGYTF | TGTGCCATCAGGGGGACTTCCGGCTACACCTTC | NA | TRBV10-3 | NA | TRBJ1-2
CASSTPGGSDTQYF | TGTGCCAGCAGTACCCCGGGGGGCTCGGATACGCAGTATTTT | once | TRBV6-5 | NA | TRBJ2-3
CASSVAPGGSNYGYTF | TGTGCCAGCAGCGTAGCCCCAGGGGGGAGTAACTATGGCTACACCTTC | NA | TRBV9 | TRBD1 | TRBJ1-2
CASSDSALGHLAKNIQYF | TGTGCCAGCAGTGACTCGGCCCTTGGACACCTAGCCAAAAACATTCAGTACTTC | few | TRBV6-4 | NA | TRBJ2-4
CASSPSLARELTGELFF | TGTGCCAGCAGCCCCAGCTTGGCGCGGGAGCTCACCGGGGAGCTGTTTTTT | NA | TRBV7-2 | TRBD2 | TRBJ2-2
CASSYPGTGGGYTF | TGTGCCAGCAGCTACCCCGGGACAGGGGGCGGCTACACCTTC | NA | TRBV14 | TRBD1 | TRBJ1-2
CASSHPGVEQYF | TGCGCCAGCAGCCATCCAGGGGTTGAGCAGTACTTC | NA | TRBV4-1 | NA | TRBJ2-7
CATEDSWNTEAFF | TGTGCCACCGAGGACAGCTGGAACACTGAAGCTTTCTTT | NA | TRBV28 | NA | TRBJ1-1
CAAGGPSGLYEQYF | TGTGCCGCGGGGGGGCCTAGCGGACTCTACGAGCAGTACTTC | NA | TRBV27 | TRBD2 | TRBJ2-7
CASSDSRVVVYNEQFF | TGTGCCAGCAGTGACTCCCGGGTCGTCGTCTACAATGAGCAGTTCTTC | NA | TRBV28 | NA | TRBJ2-1
CASSYQRGPGEQYF | TGTGCCAGCAGTTACCAGCGGGGGCCGGGCGAGCAGTACTTC | NA | TRBV13 | TRBD2 | TRBJ2-7
CASSYSGTEGLTEAFF | TGTGCCAGCAGTTACTCTGGGACAGAAGGACTCACTGAAGCTTTCTTT | few | TRBV6-5 | TRBD1 | TRBJ1-1
CASSLEIRGGDQPQHF | TGTGCCAGCAGTTTAGAGATCAGGGGAGGGGATCAGCCCCAGCATTTT | NA | TRBV28 | NA | TRBJ1-5
CASSDQINQPQHF | TGTGCCAGCAGTGACCAAATTAATCAGCCCCAGCATTTT | NA | TRBV6-4 | NA | TRBJ1-5
CASSLAGATNSPLHF | TGTGCCAGCAGCTTGGCTGGGGCGACTAATTCACCCCTCCACTTT | once | TRBV5-4 | NA | TRBJ1-6
CAISEPGQGRGAYEQYF | TGTGCCATCAGTGAGCCGGGACAGGGTCGAGGAGCCTACGAGCAGTACTTC | NA | TRBV10-3 | TRBD1 | TRBJ2-7
CASSFFIDTQYF | TGTGCCAGCAGCTTTTTTATAGATACGCAGTATTTT | NA | TRBV5-6 | NA | TRBJ2-3
CASSPVGTVLSGANVLTF | TGTGCCAGCTCCCCCGTTGGGACAGTACTCTCTGGGGCCAACGTCCTGACTTTC | NA | TRBV18 | TRBD1 | TRBJ2-6
CASSPQGAKNIQYF | TGTGCCAGCAGTCCACAGGGGGCCAAAAACATTCAGTACTTC | once | TRBV6-1 | TRBD1 | TRBJ2-4
CASSFQGLNYEQYF | TGCGCCAGCAGCTTCCAGGGCCTGAACTACGAGCAGTACTTC | NA | TRBV5-1 | NA | TRBJ2-7
CASRKGLQETQYF | TGTGCCAGTAGAAAGGGGCTCCAAGAGACCCAGTACTTC | few | TRBV19 | NA | TRBJ2-5
CASSQTSGGTDTQYF | TGTGCCAGCAGCCAAACTAGCGGAGGCACAGATACGCAGTATTTT | NA | TRBV4-2 | TRBD2 | TRBJ2-3
CASSPREAMVF | TGTGCCAGCAGCCCCCGGGAAGCGATGGTCTTC | NA | TRBV11-2 | NA | TRBJ2-1
CASSPEGLAGGSTDTQYF | TGTGCCAGCAGCCCGGAAGGACTAGCGGGCGGTAGCACAGATACGCAGTATTTT | NA | TRBV6-4 | TRBD2 | TRBJ2-3
CATATGDNYGYTF | TGTGCCACTGCGACAGGGGATAACTATGGCTACACCTTC | NA | TRBV19 | TRBD1 | TRBJ1-2
CSSSLMGTGEEKLFF | TGTTCCAGCAGCCTGATGGGGACAGGCGAGGAAAAACTGTTTTTT | NA | TRBV7-9 | TRBD1 | TRBJ1-4
CASSLTGGYTEAFF | TGTGCCAGCAGCTTGACAGGGGGGTACACTGAAGCTTTCTTT | NA | TRBV5-6 | TRBD1 | TRBJ1-1
CASISGSMNTEAFF | TGTGCCAGCATCTCAGGCAGCATGAACACTGAAGCTTTCTTT | NA | TRBV27 | NA | TRBJ1-1
CSVEVRYGYTF | TGCAGCGTTGAGGTGAGGTATGGCTACACCTTC | NA | TRBV29-1 | NA | TRBJ1-2
CASSLVGGQNNSPLHF | TGCGCCAGCAGCTTGGTAGGGGGACAGAATAATTCACCCCTCCACTTT | few | TRBV5-1 | TRBD1 | TRBJ1-6
CASSVARGSPNTGELFF | TGTGCCAGCAGCGTCGCTCGAGGTTCCCCGAACACCGGGGAGCTGTTTTTT | NA | TRBV9 | NA | TRBJ2-2
CASSWGTGVMAYEQYF | TGTGCCAGCAGTTGGGGGACAGGGGTTATGGCTTACGAGCAGTACTTC | NA | TRBV6-5 | TRBD1 | TRBJ2-7